This T cell receptor beta chain is drawn from a study of T cell repertoires in cytomegalovirus infection. This clonotype was picked up many times. Its antigen remains unidentified. TCRdb re-called the reads with MiXCR, one entry per CDR3 protein. The table shows under 350,000 distinct CDR3 sequences, with approximately 22% occurring only once. Notes on the study in general: Summed frequency of shared TCR beta families picked out CMV carriers who also had the relevant HLA.

Looked up from germline, CDR1 is SGHVS and CDR2 is FQNEAQ. This CDR3 is 15 amino acids long. After removal of 5 bases from V and 3 bases from J, the junction contained 10 bases not matched to a gene. Here the sequenced sample was cultured PBMCs, taken from culture after CMV antigen stimulation. The chain recombines TRBV7-8 with TRBJ2-7; TRBD2 matches at 7 bases. The sequence was obtained from a human donor in good health (CMV status not recorded). Some clones in this sample may be carry-over from other donors' samples. CDR3 amino acids: CASSPGSGKFYEQYF. DNA for the CDR3: TGTGCCAGCAGCCCCGGCAGCGGGAAGTTCTACGAGCAGTACTTC.